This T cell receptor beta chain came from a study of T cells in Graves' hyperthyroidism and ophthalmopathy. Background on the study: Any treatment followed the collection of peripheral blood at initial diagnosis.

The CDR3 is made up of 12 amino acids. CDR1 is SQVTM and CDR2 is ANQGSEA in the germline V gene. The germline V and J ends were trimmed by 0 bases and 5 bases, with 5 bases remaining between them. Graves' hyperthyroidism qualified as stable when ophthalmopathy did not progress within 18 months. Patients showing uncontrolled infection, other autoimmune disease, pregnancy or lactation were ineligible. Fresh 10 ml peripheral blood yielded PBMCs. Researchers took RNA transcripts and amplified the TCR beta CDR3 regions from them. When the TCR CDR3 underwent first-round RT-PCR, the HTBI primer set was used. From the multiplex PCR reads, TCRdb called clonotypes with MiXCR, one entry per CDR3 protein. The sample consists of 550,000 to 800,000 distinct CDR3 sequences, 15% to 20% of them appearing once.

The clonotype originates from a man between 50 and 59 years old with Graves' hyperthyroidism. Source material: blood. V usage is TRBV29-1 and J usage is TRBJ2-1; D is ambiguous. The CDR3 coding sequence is TGCAGCGTTGAAGAGAATAACAATGAGCAGTTCTTC. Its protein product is CSVEENNNEQFF.